This T cell receptor beta chain was sequenced in a study of CD8 T cells in Susac syndrome. Sequencing targeted TCR beta in blood CD8+ and CD4+ T cells. The multiple sclerosis controls were treatment-naive patients, and their relapsing-remitting disease was stable or active. Negative isolation yielded CD4+ and CD8+ T cells, and FACS enriched TEMRA cells. CDR3 length: 13 amino acids. V was trimmed by 4 bases and J by 9 bases, leaving 13 bases between them. When the RNA was reverse transcribed, random hexamers were used with an input of roughly 0.5 to 1 ug. The CDR3 of TCR beta was amplified by immunoSEQ multiplex PCR across 54 Vbeta and 13 Jbeta. Each CDR3 protein is one row after TCRdb ran MiXCR on the immunoSEQ multiplex PCR reads. The sample yields about 150,000 distinct CDR3 sequences, around 95% seen once.

The chain recombines TRBV12-3 or TRBV12-4 with TRBJ1-5; TRBD1 is a possible D gene (6 bases). Sequencing input: CD8+ T cells from PBMCs. The TCR was taken from a human donor with multiple sclerosis. Here the CDR3 reads CASSYGQTRPQHF. The CDR3 bases are TGTGCCAGCAGTTACGGACAGACTCGGCCCCAGCATTTT.